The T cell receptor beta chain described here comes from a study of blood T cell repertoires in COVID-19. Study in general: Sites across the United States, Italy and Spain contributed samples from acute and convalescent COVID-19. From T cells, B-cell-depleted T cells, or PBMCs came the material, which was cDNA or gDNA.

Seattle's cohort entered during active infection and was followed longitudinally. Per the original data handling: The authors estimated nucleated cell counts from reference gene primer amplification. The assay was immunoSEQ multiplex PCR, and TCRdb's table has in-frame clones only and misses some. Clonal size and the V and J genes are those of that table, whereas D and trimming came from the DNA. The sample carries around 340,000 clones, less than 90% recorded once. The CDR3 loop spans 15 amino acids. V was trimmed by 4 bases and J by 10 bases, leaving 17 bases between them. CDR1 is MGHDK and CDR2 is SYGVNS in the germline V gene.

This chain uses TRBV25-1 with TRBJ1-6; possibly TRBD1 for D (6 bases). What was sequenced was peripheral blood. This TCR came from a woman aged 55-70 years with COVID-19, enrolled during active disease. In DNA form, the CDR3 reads TGTGCCAGCAGTGGTCAGGGGAGACGTCACTCACCCCTCCACTTT. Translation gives CASSGQGRRHSPLHF.